These 3 T cell receptor beta chains came from one sample sequenced in a study of CD8+ T cells in alopecia areata. Sample treatment: oral pan-JAK inhibitor, 5-10 mg twice daily. As the sequencing template, cDNA was produced by extracting RNA and reverse transcribing it. Sequenced by immunoSEQ multiplex PCR; TCRdb stores in-frame clones only, minus some. The sample has 120,000 or so clones, over 60% seen once. Source: CD4+ T cells sorted from blood, taken at week 4, from a patient treated with tofacitinib. The receptors derive from a human donor with alopecia areata.

The V and J genes are TRBV5-1 and TRBJ2-1; TRBD1 matches at 9 bases. The germline CDR1 and CDR2 sequences are SGHRS and YFSETQ. This CDR3 contains 15 residues. V gave up 3 bases and J gave up 6 bases; unmatched junction bases: 7. DNA for the CDR3: TGCGCCAGCAGCTGGATGGACAGGGGAGGCAATGAGCAGTTCTTC. Protein product: CASSWMDRGGNEQFF.

CDR3 region: CASSRRGQLYNEQFF. The CDR3 bases are TGTGCCAGCAGTCGGAGAGGACAGCTTTACAATGAGCAGTTCTTC. The chain has TRBV5-6 and TRBJ2-1, with D maybe TRBD1 (6 bases). CDR3 length: 15 amino acids. V gave up 5 bases and J gave up 4 bases, with 16 bases separating them. Germline CDR1 and CDR2: SGHDT and YYEEEE. Drawing the rest from reference TRBV5-6 and TRBJ2-1, the complete variable domain is DAGVTQSPTHLIKTRGQQVTLRCSPKSGHDTVSWYQQALGQGPQFIFQYYEEEERQRGNFPDRFSGHQFPNYSSELNVNALLLGDSALYLCASSRRGQLYNEQFFGPGTRLTVL.

The chain joins TRBV6-5 to TRBJ2-3, with 7 nucleotides matching TRBD1. Germline V CDR1 and CDR2: MNHEY, SVGAGI. The CDR3 runs to 13 residues. The V and J ends lost 10 bases and 8 bases, in that order; junction bases with no gene match: 12. Here the CDR3 DNA reads TGTGCCACCAAAGGACAGGCTGCCATTACGCAGTATTTT. Amino acid sequence: CATKGQAAITQYF.